The sequence of this TCR beta chain was determined in a study of cytomegalovirus exposure and HLA in healthy donors. Study details: The 120 validation repertoires matched the 600 to 700 first-cohort repertoires in platform, a later analysis reported.

Only in-frame clones appear in the TCRdb table, and some are missing; sequencing was by immunoSEQ multiplex PCR. The table lists 120,000 or so clones, nearly 90% of them singletons. Germline-derived CDR1 and CDR2 are SSHAT and FNYEAQ (reference sequence). CDR3 length: 17 amino acids. With 0 bases clipped from V and 3 bases from J, the junction kept 6 bases outside the gene matches. Study results and caveats: According to the study, around 180 TCR beta chains were cytomegalovirus-associated.

Of note for this clone: What it recognizes is unknown.

The chain employs TRBV7-7 and TRBJ2-2; 8 bases fit TRBD2. The source of this sequence is a young woman in good health and CMV-seronegative. Material: PBMCs. This CDR3 is CASSLAPSGGDTGELFF. In nucleotides, the CDR3 is TGTGCCAGCAGCTTAGCGCCCAGCGGGGGAGACACCGGGGAGCTGTTTTTT.